This T cell receptor (beta chain) comes out of a study of monozygotic twins with cystic fibrosis. Study at large: Libraries were built from approximately 3 micrograms of fragmented DNA using around 16 PCR cycles.

The repertoire was sequenced with immunoSEQ multiplex PCR; TCRdb's copy has only in-frame clones and lacks some. The sample shows about 32,000 clones, roughly 90% of them seen only once. Worth noting for this clone: Its antigen is still unknown.

Findings of the study overall: Monozygotic CF twins shared more identical nucleotide clonotypes than unrelated patients.

The CDR3 is 14 residues long. Per germline, CDR1 SEHNR and CDR2 FQNEAQ (reference sequence). Trimming left V 8 bases short and J 1 base short, with 14 bases between. Sequenced: blood. The receptor comes from a girl aged 2-10 years with cystic fibrosis. The chain recombines TRBV7-9 with TRBJ1-1, with D unresolved. CDR3 residues: CASFRVGENTEAFF. CDR3 bases: TGTGCCAGCTTTAGAGTCGGTGAGAACACTGAAGCTTTCTTT.